These 26 T cell receptor beta chains were sequenced from one sample in a study of T cells expressing NK-cell markers. TCRdb re-analyzed the 5' RACE reads; it lists each CDR3 protein once, without DNA. The data show about 550,000 distinct CDR3 sequences, and the top ten clones hold approximately 3.6%. Sequencing input: blood T cells: a sorted CD56 or NKG2C T cell subset, CD4+ or CD8+ T cells, or bulk PBMC T cells (not recorded which). All receptors derive from a man in his late teens or twenties in good health.

The chain carries TRBV28 and TRBJ2-6; TCRdb's D call, TRBD1, is unchecked because there is no DNA. Germline V CDR1 and CDR2: MDHEN, SYDVKM. This CDR3 has 18 amino acids. CDR3 residues: CASSSRDRGLSGANVLTF.

V is TRBV4-3 and J is TRBJ2-1; TCRdb names TRBD1, which stays unverified in the absence of DNA. Germline V gene lookup returns CDR1 LGHNA and CDR2 YSLEER. This CDR3 is 11 amino acids long. The CDR3 reads CASRRGPGGFF.

The chain combines TRBV6-5 with TRBJ1-1; without DNA, the TCRdb call of TRBD1 cannot be checked. Germline CDR1 and CDR2: MNHEY and SVGAGI. This CDR3 comprises 17 residues. The chain's CDR3 is CASSSIAGTGVNTEAFF.

The rearrangement uses TRBV27 and TRBJ1-6; the TRBD1 assignment by TCRdb is unverifiable without DNA. Germline CDR1 and CDR2: MNHEY and SMNVEV (reference sequence). This CDR3 contains 17 residues. CDR3 residues: CASSLRGGGGVMAPLHF.

The CDR3 protein is CATSDRTGGKETQYF. This sequence joins TRBV24-1 and TRBJ2-5; the D call of TRBD1 rests on TCRdb alone, since no DNA is present to check it. Germline-derived CDR1 and CDR2 are KGHDR and SFDVKD. The CDR3 totals 15 residues.

The chain is built from TRBV10-3 and TRBJ1-1; TCRdb calls TRBD1, which cannot be checked without DNA. CDR1 and CDR2 (germline): ENHRY, SYGVKD. The CDR3 loop spans 19 amino acids. This CDR3 reads CAISKRPGTGIVQDTEAFF.

The chain recombines TRBV6-5 with TRBJ2-5; the TRBD1 assignment by TCRdb is unverifiable without DNA. CDR3 length: 16 residues. In germline, CDR1 is MNHEY, CDR2 SVGAGI. CDR3 sequence reads: CASSYTGRGGQETQYF.

V usage is TRBV20-1 and J usage is TRBJ2-1; there is no DNA to check the TCRdb D call of TRBD2. CDR1 and CDR2 from the germline V gene are DFQATT and SNEGSKA (reference sequence). The CDR3 runs 16 residues. This chain's CDR3 is CSARDQSEGDWYEQFF.

The chain recombines TRBV24-1 with TRBJ1-2; the TCRdb D gene call, TRBD1, has no DNA to confirm it. The CDR3 is 12 residues long. CDR1 and CDR2 from the germline V gene are KGHDR and SFDVKD. Here the CDR3 reads CATSGDVDGYTF.

The CDR3 protein is CATEQDYLNTGELFF. The chain is built from TRBV10-3 and TRBJ2-2; lacking DNA, the TRBD1 call made by TCRdb goes unchecked. The CDR3 covers 15 residues. Per the germline V gene, CDR1 is ENHRY and CDR2 is SYGVKD.

The chain carries TRBV12-3 or TRBV12-4 and TRBJ1-4. The CDR3 length is 12 residues. The CDR3: CATRGANEKLFF.

V is TRBV20-1 and J is TRBJ2-1; the TCRdb call, TRBD2, lacks DNA for checking. The CDR3 spans 15 residues. Germline CDR1 DFQATT, CDR2 SNEGSKA (reference sequence). CDR3 sequence: CSATGLATRPGEQFF.

The chain carries TRBV21-1 and TRBJ1-3. TRBV21-1 is classified as a pseudogene. This CDR3 comprises 12 residues. CDR3 amino acids: CASKEQLNTIYF.

The CDR3 reads CASSLGRDWGEQYF. The genes are TRBV7-2 and TRBJ2-7; the TCRdb call, TRBD1, lacks DNA for checking. This CDR3 spans 14 amino acids. The germline gives CDR1 SGHTA, CDR2 FQGNSA.

V usage is TRBV2 and J usage is TRBJ2-2; TCRdb's D call, TRBD1, is unchecked because there is no DNA. Germline-derived CDR1 and CDR2 are SNHLY and FYNNEI. The CDR3 runs 16 residues. The CDR3 protein is CASSGGRGRNTGELFF.

The chain links TRBV28 to TRBJ2-3; TCRdb selects TRBD1, and the lack of DNA leaves this call unchecked. CDR1 and CDR2 from the germline V gene are MDHEN and SYDVKM. The CDR3 loop spans 15 amino acids. CDR3 residues: CASSWGPGPGDTQYF.

The genes are TRBV6-5 and TRBJ2-7. The germline gives CDR1 MNHEY, CDR2 SVGAGI. CDR3 length equals 15 residues. The CDR3 is CASSYAKGRIYEQYF.

The chain couples TRBV10-1 to TRBJ2-3. The CDR3 spans 13 residues. The germline CDR1 and CDR2 sequences are WNHNN and SYGVQD (reference sequence). CDR3 region: CASSETRTDTQYF.

This chain uses TRBV5-5 with TRBJ1-2; the TRBD1 assignment by TCRdb is unverifiable without DNA. The germline V gene encodes CDR1 SGHKS and CDR2 YYEKEE (reference sequence). This CDR3 is built from 13 residues. The CDR3 spells CASSGRQNYGYTF.

The rearrangement uses TRBV20-1 and TRBJ2-7. CDR3 length: 13 amino acids. Germline V gives CDR1 DFQATT, CDR2 SNEGSKA (reference sequence). The CDR3 is CSARLAATYEQYF.

The V and J genes are TRBV7-9 and TRBJ2-1; TCRdb's D call, TRBD2, is unchecked because there is no DNA. CDR1 and CDR2 from the germline V gene are SEHNR and FQNEAQ (reference sequence). The CDR3 covers 16 residues. The CDR3 protein is CASSHPARDYNNEQFF.

The chain couples TRBV29-1 to TRBJ2-1; TCRdb lists TRBD1, though no DNA is available to test this call. Germline V lookup: CDR1 SQVTM, CDR2 ANQGSEA. The CDR3 is 16 residues long. CDR3 protein: CSVEGGSGSIYNEQFF.

The chain recombines TRBV5-1 with TRBJ2-3; lacking DNA, the TRBD2 call made by TCRdb goes unchecked. Germline V gene lookup returns CDR1 SGHRS and CDR2 YFSETQ. The CDR3 covers 17 residues. This chain's CDR3 is CASSWTGLAGVTDTQYF.

The CDR3 sequence is CASSSREESTDTQYF. The gene calls are TRBV12-3 or TRBV12-4 and TRBJ2-3; TCRdb outputs TRBD1, but without DNA this stays unchecked. This CDR3 contains 15 residues.

The chain uses TRBV29-1 and TRBJ2-2; TCRdb names TRBD2, which stays unverified in the absence of DNA. Germline V gives CDR1 SQVTM, CDR2 ANQGSEA. This CDR3 has 11 amino acids. The CDR3 loop reads CSVLVRRELFF.

The genes are TRBV4-3 and TRBJ2-1; checking the TCRdb D call of TRBD1 is not possible without DNA. The germline CDR1 and CDR2 sequences are LGHNA and YSLEER. CDR3 length: 16 amino acids. CDR3 sequence reads: CASSQDDRGRFNEQFF.